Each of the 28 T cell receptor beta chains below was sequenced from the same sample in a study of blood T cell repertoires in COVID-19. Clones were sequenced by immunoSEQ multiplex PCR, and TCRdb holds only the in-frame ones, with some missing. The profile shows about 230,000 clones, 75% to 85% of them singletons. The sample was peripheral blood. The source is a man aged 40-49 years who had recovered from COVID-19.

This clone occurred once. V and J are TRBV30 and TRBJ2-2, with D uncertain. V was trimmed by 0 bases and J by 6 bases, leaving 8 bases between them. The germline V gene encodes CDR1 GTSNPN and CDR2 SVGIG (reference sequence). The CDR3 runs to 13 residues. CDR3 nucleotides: TGTGCCTGGAGTGTAACATTGGCCGGGGAGCTGTTTTTT. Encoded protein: CAWSVTLAGELFF.

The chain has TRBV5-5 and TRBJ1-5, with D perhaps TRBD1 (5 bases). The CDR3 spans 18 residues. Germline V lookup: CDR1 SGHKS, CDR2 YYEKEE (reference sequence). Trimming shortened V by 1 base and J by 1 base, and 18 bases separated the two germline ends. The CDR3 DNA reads TGTGCCAGCAGCTTGCAGGGTCAAGGACCCTTAAGCAATCAGCCCCAGCATTTT. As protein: CASSLQGQGPLSNQPQHF.

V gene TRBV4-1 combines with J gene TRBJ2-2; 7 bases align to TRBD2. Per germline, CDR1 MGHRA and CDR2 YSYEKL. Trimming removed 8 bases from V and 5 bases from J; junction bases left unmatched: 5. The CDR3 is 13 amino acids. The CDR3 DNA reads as TGCGCCAGCGCGCGGGAGACTACCGGGGAGCTGTTTTTT. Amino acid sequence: CASARETTGELFF.

CDR3: CASRLTRQIYEQYF. CDR3 nucleotide sequence: TGTGCCAGCAGATTGACTCGGCAGATCTACGAGCAGTACTTC. The V call is TRBV6-5, the J call TRBJ2-7, with D uncertain. The germline V gene has CDR1 MNHEY and CDR2 SVGAGI. V lost 6 bases, J lost 3 bases, and 15 bases lay in between. The CDR3 is made up of 14 amino acids.

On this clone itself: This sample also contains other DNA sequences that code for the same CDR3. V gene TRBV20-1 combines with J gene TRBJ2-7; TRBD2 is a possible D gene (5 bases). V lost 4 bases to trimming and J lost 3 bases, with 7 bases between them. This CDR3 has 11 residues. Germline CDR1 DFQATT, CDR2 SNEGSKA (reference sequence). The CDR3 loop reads CSAIRGYEQYF. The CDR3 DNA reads TGCAGTGCTATTCGGGGCTACGAGCAGTACTTC.

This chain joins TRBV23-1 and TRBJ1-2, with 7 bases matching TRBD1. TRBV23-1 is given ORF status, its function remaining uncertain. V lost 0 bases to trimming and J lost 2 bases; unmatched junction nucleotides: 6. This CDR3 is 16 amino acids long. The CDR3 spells CASSQSRGQGNYGYTF. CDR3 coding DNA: TGCGCCAGCAGTCAATCGAGGGGGCAGGGAAACTATGGCTACACCTTC.

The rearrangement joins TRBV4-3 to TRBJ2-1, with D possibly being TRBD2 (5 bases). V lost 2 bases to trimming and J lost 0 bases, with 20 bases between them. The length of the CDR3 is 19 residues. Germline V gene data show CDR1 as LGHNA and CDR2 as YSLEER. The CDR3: CASSQLTSVGMSSYNEQFF. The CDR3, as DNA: TGCGCCAGCAGCCAACTAACCTCGGTCGGGATGAGCTCCTACAATGAGCAGTTCTTC.

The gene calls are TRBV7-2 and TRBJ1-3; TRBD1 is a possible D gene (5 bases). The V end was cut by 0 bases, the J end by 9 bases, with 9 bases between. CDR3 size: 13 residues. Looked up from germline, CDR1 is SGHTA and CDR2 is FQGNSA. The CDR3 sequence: CASSLATAGTIYF. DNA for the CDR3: TGTGCCAGCAGCTTAGCGACAGCCGGCACCATATATTTT.

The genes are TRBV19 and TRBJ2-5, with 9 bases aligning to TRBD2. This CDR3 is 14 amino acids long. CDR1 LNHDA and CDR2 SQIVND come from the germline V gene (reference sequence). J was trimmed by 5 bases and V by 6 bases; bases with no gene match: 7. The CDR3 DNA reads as TGTGCCAGTAGACGCGGGGGGGCCGGGGAGACCCAGTACTTC. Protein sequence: CASRRGGAGETQYF.

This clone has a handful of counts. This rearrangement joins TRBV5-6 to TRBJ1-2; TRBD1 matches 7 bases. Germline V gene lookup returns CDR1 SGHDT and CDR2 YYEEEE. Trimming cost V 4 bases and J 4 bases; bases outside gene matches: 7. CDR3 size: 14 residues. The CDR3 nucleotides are TGTGCCAGCAGCCTGGACAGGAGAGGCTATGGCTACACCTTC. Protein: CASSLDRRGYGYTF.

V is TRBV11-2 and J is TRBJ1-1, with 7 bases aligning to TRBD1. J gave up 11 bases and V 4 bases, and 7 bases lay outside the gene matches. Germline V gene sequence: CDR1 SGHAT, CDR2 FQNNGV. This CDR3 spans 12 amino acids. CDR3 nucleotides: TGTGCCAGCAGCTCGGCGACAGGGAGGGCTTTCTTT. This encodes CASSSATGRAFF. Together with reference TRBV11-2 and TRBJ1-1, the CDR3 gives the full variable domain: EAGVAQSPRYKIIEKRQSVAFWCNPISGHATLYWYQQILGQGPKLLIQFQNNGVVDDSQLPKDRFSAERLKGVDSTLKIQPAKLEDSAVYLCASSSATGRAFFGQGTRLTVV.

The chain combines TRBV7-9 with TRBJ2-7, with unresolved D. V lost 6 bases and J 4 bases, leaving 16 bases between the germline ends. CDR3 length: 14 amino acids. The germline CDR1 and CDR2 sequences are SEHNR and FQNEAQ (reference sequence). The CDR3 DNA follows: TGTGCCAGCAGGCCGGTGGCGGCCCGATACGAGCAGTACTTC. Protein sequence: CASRPVAARYEQYF.

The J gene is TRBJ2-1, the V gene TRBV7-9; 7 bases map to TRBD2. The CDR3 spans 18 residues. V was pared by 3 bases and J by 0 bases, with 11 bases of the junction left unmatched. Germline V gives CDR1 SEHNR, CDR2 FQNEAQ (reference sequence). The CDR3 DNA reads TGTGCCAGCAGCTTTGTCAGGGAGGGCTTTAGCTCCTACAATGAGCAGTTCTTC. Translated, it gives CASSFVREGFSSYNEQFF.

The CDR3 reads CASSSRRAVYNEQFF. The CDR3 DNA follows: TGTGCCAGCAGCTCAAGGCGGGCTGTTTACAATGAGCAGTTCTTC. The chain joins TRBV11-3 to TRBJ2-1, with TRBD2 as a possible D gene (5 bases). Germline CDR1 and CDR2: SGHNT and YENEEA. The CDR3 totals 15 residues. V was pared by 4 bases and J by 4 bases, with 14 bases between.

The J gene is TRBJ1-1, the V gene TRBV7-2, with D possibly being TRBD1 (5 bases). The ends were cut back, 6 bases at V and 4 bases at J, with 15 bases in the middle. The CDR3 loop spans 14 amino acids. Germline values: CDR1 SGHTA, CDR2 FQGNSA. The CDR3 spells CASSLTPGGTEAFF. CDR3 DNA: TGTGCCAGCAGTTTAACCCCCGGGGGCACTGAAGCTTTCTTT. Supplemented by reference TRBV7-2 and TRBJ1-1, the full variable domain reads GAGVSQSPSNKVTEKGKDVELRCDPISGHTALYWYRQSLGQGLEFLIYFQGNSAPDKSGLPSDRFSAERTGGSVSTLTIQRTQQEDSAVYLCASSLTPGGTEAFFGQGTRLTVV.

Here the CDR3 reads CASRDGVSSYEQYF. In nucleotides, the CDR3 is TGTGCCAGCAGAGACGGGGTGAGCTCCTACGAGCAGTACTTC. The chain links TRBV2 to TRBJ2-7; maybe TRBD2 (5 bases). Germline CDR1 SNHLY, CDR2 FYNNEI. The CDR3 covers 14 residues. V lost 6 bases and J 0 bases, leaving 12 bases between the germline ends.

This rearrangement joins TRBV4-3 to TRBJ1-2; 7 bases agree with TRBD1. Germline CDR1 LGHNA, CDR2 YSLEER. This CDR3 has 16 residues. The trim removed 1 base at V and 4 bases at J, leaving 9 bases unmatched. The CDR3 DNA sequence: TGCGCCAGCAGCCAAGTCTTTAGGGGGCCGGGCTATGGCTACACCTTC. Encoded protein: CASSQVFRGPGYGYTF.

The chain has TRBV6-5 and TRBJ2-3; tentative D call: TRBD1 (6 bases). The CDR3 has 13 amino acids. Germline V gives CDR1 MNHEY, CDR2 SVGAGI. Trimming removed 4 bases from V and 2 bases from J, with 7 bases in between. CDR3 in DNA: TGTGCCAGCAGTTGGGACACCACAGATACGCAGTATTTT. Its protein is CASSWDTTDTQYF.

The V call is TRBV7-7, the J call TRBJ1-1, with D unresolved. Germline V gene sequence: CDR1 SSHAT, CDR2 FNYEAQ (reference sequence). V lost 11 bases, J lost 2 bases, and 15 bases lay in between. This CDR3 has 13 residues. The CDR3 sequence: CASQLTVNTEAFF. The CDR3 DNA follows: TGTGCCTCACAGCTTACGGTTAACACTGAAGCTTTCTTT.

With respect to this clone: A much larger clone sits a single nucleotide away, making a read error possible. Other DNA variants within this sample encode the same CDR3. The CDR3 DNA is TGTGCCAGCAGTTGGGGGGGGAACACTGAAGCTTTCTTT. This codes for CASSWGGNTEAFF. V is TRBV12-3 or TRBV12-4 and J is TRBJ1-1; a possible D gene is TRBD1 (5 bases). Between the trimmed V and J ends, which lost 4 bases and 1 base, there was a span of 7 bases. The CDR3 totals 13 residues.

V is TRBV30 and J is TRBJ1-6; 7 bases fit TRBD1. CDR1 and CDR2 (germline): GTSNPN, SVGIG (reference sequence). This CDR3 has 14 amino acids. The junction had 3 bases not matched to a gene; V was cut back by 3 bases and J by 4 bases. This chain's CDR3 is CAWRWGQYNSPLHF. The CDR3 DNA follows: TGTGCCTGGAGATGGGGACAGTATAATTCACCCCTCCACTTT.

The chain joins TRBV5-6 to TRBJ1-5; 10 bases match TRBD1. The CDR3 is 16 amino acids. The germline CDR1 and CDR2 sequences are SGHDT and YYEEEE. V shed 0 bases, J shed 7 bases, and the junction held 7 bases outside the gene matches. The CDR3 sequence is CASSLADRGSSQPQHF. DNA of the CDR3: TGTGCCAGCAGCTTGGCGGACAGGGGGTCATCGCAGCCCCAGCATTTT.

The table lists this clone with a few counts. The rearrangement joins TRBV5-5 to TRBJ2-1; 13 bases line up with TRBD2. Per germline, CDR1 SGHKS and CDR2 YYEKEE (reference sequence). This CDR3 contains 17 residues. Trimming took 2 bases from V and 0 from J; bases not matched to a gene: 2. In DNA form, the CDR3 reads TGTGCCAGCAGCTTCCGGACTAGCGGGGGCTCCTACAATGAGCAGTTCTTC. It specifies CASSFRTSGGSYNEQFF.

In DNA form, the CDR3 reads TGCAGCGTTGAAGACAGCGCGTTCACTAGCGGGAGGGCCAGAGGCAATGAGCAGTTCTTC. This encodes CSVEDSAFTSGRARGNEQFF. J is TRBJ2-1 and V is TRBV29-1; 13 bases line up with TRBD2. The ends lost 0 bases at V and 6 bases at J; junction bases unmatched: 17. Germline values: CDR1 SQVTM, CDR2 ANQGSEA. The CDR3 sequence is 20 residues long.

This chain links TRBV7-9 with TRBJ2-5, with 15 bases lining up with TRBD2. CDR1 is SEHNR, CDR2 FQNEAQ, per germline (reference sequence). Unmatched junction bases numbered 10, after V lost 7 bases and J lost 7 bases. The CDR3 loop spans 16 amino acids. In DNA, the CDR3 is TGTGCCAGCACCCCCCCCGGGACTAGCGGGGGGAGGACCCAGTACTTC. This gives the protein CASTPPGTSGGRTQYF.

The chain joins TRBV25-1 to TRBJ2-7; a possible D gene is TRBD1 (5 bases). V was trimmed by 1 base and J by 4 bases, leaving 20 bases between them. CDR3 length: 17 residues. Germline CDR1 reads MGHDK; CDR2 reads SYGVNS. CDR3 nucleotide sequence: TGTGCCAGCAGTGAATTCACAGGCCCCAGTGGGGCTTACGAGCAGTACTTC. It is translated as CASSEFTGPSGAYEQYF.

The CDR3 DNA is TGTGCCAGCCGGACAGACGATGGCTACACCTTC. Protein: CASRTDDGYTF. The J gene is TRBJ1-2, the V gene TRBV19; TRBD1 might be the D (6 bases). V gave up 9 bases and J gave up 6 bases, with 11 bases separating them. The CDR3 totals 11 residues. CDR1 and CDR2 (germline): LNHDA, SQIVND (reference sequence).

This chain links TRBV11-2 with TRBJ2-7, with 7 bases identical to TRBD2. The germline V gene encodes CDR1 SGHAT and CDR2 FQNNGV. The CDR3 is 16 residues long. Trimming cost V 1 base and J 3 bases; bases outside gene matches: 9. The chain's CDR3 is CASSLVPGGLFYEQYF. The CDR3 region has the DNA TGTGCCAGCAGCTTAGTACCGGGAGGTCTCTTCTACGAGCAGTACTTC.